The 13 T cell receptor beta chains listed next were all sequenced from one sample in a study of cytomegalovirus exposure and HLA in healthy donors. The PCR ran on 60 Vbeta and 13 Jbeta primers. The method was immunoSEQ multiplex PCR; TCRdb's version includes in-frame clones alone and lacks a portion of them. The table includes roughly 190,000 clones, 70% to 80% detected once. The specimen sequenced was PBMCs. The receptors stem from a girl aged 5-17 years in good health and CMV-seropositive.

V is TRBV5-4 and J is TRBJ2-5; D is perhaps TRBD1 (6 bases). Germline-derived CDR1 and CDR2 are SGHNT and YYREEE (reference sequence). Trimming stripped 4 bases from V and 2 bases from J, with 9 bases between. This CDR3 is built from 13 residues. CDR3 sequence: CASSPGQQETQYF. The CDR3 DNA follows: TGTGCCAGCAGCCCTGGACAGCAAGAGACCCAGTACTTC.

The rearrangement uses TRBV6-5 and TRBJ2-7; 9 nucleotides match TRBD2. With V trimmed by 0 bases and J by 3 bases, 6 bases remained unmatched. Per germline, CDR1 MNHEY and CDR2 SVGAGI. The length of the CDR3 is 16 residues. The DNA of the CDR3 is TGTGCCAGCAGTTACTCGGTGACTAGCGGAAGCTACGAGCAGTACTTC. This gives the protein CASSYSVTSGSYEQYF.

The rearrangement links TRBV7-2 to TRBJ2-3, with 11 bases lining up with TRBD2. The CDR3 totals 15 residues. Germline trimming cut 5 bases from V and 2 bases from J; bases unmatched to any gene: 3. Germline loops: CDR1 SGHTA, CDR2 FQGNSA. The CDR3, as DNA: TGTGCCAGCAGCCTTAGCGGGGGGGACACAGATACGCAGTATTTT. Translated, it gives CASSLSGGDTDTQYF.

In this sample, this clone turned up a few times. The CDR3 sequence is CASSQDGQLIEAFF. The CDR3 DNA reads TGCGCCAGCAGCCAAGATGGACAGCTCATCGAAGCTTTCTTT. V and J are TRBV4-3 and TRBJ1-1, with TRBD1 as a possible D gene (6 bases). V shed 0 bases and J shed 8 bases, with 13 bases lying between them. Germline assignment: CDR1 LGHNA and CDR2 YSLEER. This CDR3 region has 14 residues.

The rearrangement uses TRBV14 and TRBJ2-5; TRBD1 is a possible D gene (5 bases). CDR3 size: 16 residues. Germline V gene sequence: CDR1 SGHDN, CDR2 FVKESK. Trimming took off 1 base at V and 5 bases at J, with 17 bases between the two ends. In DNA, the CDR3 is TGTGCCAGCAGCCAAGGGTTGCAGGGCGGTACCGAGACCCAGTACTTC. It specifies CASSQGLQGGTETQYF.

The rearrangement uses TRBV9 and TRBJ2-1; 7 bases align to TRBD2. This CDR3 has 16 amino acids. CDR1 SGDLS and CDR2 YYNGEE come from the germline V gene. V lost 0 bases to trimming and J lost 8 bases; unmatched junction nucleotides: 11. CDR3 DNA: TGTGCCAGCAGCGTAGGATCTAGCGGTGGGAGGTATGAGCAGTTCTTC. Residues: CASSVGSSGGRYEQFF. Supplemented by reference TRBV9 and TRBJ2-1, the full variable domain reads DSGVTQTPKHLITATGQRVTLRCSPRSGDLSVYWYQQSLDQGLQFLIQYYNGEERAKGNILERFSAQQFPDLHSELNLSSLELGDSALYFCASSVGSSGGRYEQFFGPGTRLTVL.

This chain joins TRBV29-1 and TRBJ1-1; 11 positions agree with TRBD1. The V segment lost 2 bases and the J segment 11 bases; nucleotides outside the gene matches: 7. Looked up from germline, CDR1 is SQVTM and CDR2 is ANQGSEA. The CDR3 consists of 13 residues. The CDR3 nucleotides are TGCAGCGTTGAAAGGACAGGGGGCTCCCGGGCTTTCTTT. Translating it yields CSVERTGGSRAFF. The full variable domain, with the rest looked up from reference TRBV29-1 and TRBJ1-1, is SAVISQKPSRDICQRGTSLTIQCQVDSQVTMMFWYRQQPGQSLTLIATANQGSEATYESGFVIDKFPISRPNLTFSTLTVSNMSPEDSSIYLCSVERTGGSRAFFGQGTRLTVV.

The chain is built from TRBV29-1 and TRBJ2-1; 8 bases map to TRBD1. Germline CDR1 SQVTM, CDR2 ANQGSEA. V gave up 3 bases and J gave up 6 bases; unmatched junction bases: 7. The CDR3 extends over 14 amino acids. The CDR3 bases are TGCAGCGTTGACCCCGGGACAGGACCCAATGAGCAGTTCTTC. It specifies CSVDPGTGPNEQFF.

The V call is TRBV7-8, the J call TRBJ1-2, with 8 bases matching TRBD1. The V gene's germline CDR1 is SGHVS and CDR2 FQNEAQ. V was clipped by 5 bases and J by 5 bases; unmatched bases: 7. The CDR3 consists of 14 residues. The CDR3 here is CASSETQGGYGYTF. The CDR3 DNA reads TGTGCCAGCAGCGAAACACAGGGGGGGTATGGCTACACCTTC.

The chain is built from TRBV9 and TRBJ2-1, with TRBD2 as a possible D gene (5 bases). The V and J ends lost 0 bases and 10 bases respectively, with 8 bases between them. Germline V gives CDR1 SGDLS, CDR2 YYNGEE. The CDR3 covers 12 residues. The CDR3 is CASSVVGGEQFF. The CDR3 DNA reads TGTGCCAGCAGCGTAGTAGGAGGAGAGCAGTTCTTC.

The count of this clone is one. This chain links TRBV9 with TRBJ2-3; 7 positions match TRBD2. The CDR3 length is 15 residues. Losses at the gene ends were 4 bases for V and 0 bases for J; bases not matched to a gene: 5. Per the germline V gene, CDR1 is SGDLS and CDR2 is YYNGEE. CDR3 protein: CASSIGTMSTDTQYF. CDR3 in DNA: TGTGCCAGCAGCATAGGGACTATGAGCACAGATACGCAGTATTTT.

The count of this clone is one. The V and J genes are TRBV6-6 and TRBJ2-1, with 7 bases that match TRBD1. With 0 bases clipped from V and 3 bases from J, the junction kept 5 bases outside the gene matches. Germline V gives CDR1 MNHNY, CDR2 SVGAGI (reference sequence). The CDR3 covers 16 residues. The CDR3 loop is CASSYSRAGGYNEQFF. CDR3 DNA sequence: TGTGCCAGCAGTTACTCGAGGGCAGGGGGCTACAATGAGCAGTTCTTC.

The genes are TRBV30 and TRBJ2-3; D is undetermined. The CDR3 is 14 amino acids. CDR1 is GTSNPN, CDR2 SVGIG, per germline (reference sequence). Trimming pared 1 base from V and 0 bases from J, leaving 8 bases between. The CDR3 DNA reads as TGTGCCTGGAGTGGGCGGATTAGCACAGATACGCAGTATTTT. The encoded protein is CAWSGRISTDTQYF.